This T cell receptor beta chain stems from a study of T cell changes during pregnancy in multiple sclerosis. CDR1 is MDHEN and CDR2 is SYDVKM in the germline V gene. This CDR3 has 13 amino acids. V lost 2 bases, J lost 5 bases, and 7 bases lay in between. The table came from immunoSEQ multiplex PCR; TCRdb's copy has only in-frame clones and leaves some out. Of nearly 110,000 clones listed, 91% are singletons. The chain recombines TRBV28 with TRBJ1-5; the D gene is possibly TRBD1 (5 bases). The starting material was peripheral blood, obtained before pregnancy. The TCR comes from a female donor with multiple sclerosis, enrolled in a pregnancy study. The CDR3 region is CASSLRDYQPQHF. The CDR3 coding sequence is TGTGCCAGCAGTTTAAGGGACTATCAGCCCCAGCATTTT.